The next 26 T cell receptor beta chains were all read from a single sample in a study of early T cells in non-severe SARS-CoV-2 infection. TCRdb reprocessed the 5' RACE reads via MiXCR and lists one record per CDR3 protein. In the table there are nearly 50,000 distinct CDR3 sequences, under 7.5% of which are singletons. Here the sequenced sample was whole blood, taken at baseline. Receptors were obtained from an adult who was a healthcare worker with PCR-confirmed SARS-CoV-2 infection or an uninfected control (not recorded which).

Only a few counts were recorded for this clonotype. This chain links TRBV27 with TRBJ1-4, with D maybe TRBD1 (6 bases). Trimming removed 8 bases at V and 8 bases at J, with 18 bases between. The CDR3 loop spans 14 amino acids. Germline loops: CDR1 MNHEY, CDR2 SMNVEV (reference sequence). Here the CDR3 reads CASQAGGQGEKLFF. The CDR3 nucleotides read TGTGCCAGCCAGGCCGGGGGGCAAGGCGAAAAACTGTTTTTT.

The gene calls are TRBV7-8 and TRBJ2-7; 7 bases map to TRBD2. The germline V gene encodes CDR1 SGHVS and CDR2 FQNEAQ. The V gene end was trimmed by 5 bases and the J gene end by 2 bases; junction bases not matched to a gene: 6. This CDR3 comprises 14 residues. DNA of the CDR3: TGTGCCAGCAGCCAACTAGCGTATGCCTACGAGCAGTACTTC. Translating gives CASSQLAYAYEQYF.

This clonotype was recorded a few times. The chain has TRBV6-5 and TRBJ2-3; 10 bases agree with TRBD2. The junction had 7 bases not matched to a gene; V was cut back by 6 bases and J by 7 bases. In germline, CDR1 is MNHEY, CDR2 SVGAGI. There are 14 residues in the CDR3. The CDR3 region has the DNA TGTGCCAGCAGCCAGACTAGCGGGCTGTATACGCAGTATTTT. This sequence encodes CASSQTSGLYTQYF.

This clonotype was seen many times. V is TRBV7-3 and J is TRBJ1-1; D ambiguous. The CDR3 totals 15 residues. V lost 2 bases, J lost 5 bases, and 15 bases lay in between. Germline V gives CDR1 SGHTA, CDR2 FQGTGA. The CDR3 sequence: CASSLAAGETTEAFF. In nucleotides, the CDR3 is TGTGCCAGCAGCTTAGCGGCAGGAGAGACTACTGAAGCTTTCTTT.

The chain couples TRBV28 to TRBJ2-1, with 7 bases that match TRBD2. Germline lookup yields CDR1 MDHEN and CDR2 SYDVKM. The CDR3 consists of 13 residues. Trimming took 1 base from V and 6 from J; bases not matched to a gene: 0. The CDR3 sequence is CASSLSGGNEQFF. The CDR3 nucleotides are TGTGCCAGCAGTTTATCGGGGGGCAATGAGCAGTTCTTC.

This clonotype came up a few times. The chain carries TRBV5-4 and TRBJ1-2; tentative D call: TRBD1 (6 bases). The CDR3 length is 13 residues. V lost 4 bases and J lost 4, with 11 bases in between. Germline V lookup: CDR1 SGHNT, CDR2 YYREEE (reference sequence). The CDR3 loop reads CASSPDRLYGYTF. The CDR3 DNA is TGTGCCAGCAGCCCGGACAGACTCTATGGCTACACCTTC.

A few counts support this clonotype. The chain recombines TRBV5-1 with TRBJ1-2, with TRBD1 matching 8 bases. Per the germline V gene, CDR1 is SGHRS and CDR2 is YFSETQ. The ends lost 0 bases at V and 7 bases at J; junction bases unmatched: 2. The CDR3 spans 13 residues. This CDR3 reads CASSLGQGIGYTF. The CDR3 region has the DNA TGCGCCAGCAGCTTGGGACAGGGGATTGGCTACACCTTC. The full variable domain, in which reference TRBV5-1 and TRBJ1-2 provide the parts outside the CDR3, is KAGVTQTPRYLIKTRGQQVTLSCSPISGHRSVSWYQQTPGQGLQFLFEYFSETQRNKGNFPGRFSGRQFSNSRSEMNVSTLELGDSALYLCASSLGQGIGYTFGSGTRLTVV.

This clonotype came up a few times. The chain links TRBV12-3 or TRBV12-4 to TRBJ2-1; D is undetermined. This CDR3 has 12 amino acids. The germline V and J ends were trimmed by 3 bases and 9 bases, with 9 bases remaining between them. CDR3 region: CASSLLGPEQFF. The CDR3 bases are TGTGCCAGCAGTTTGCTAGGTCCTGAGCAGTTCTTC.

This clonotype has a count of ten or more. The CDR3 DNA reads TGTGCCAGCAGTTTCCAAACTAGTCTCTCCTACAATGAGCAGTTCTTC. The encoded protein is CASSFQTSLSYNEQFF. The chain joins TRBV6-6 to TRBJ2-1, with D perhaps TRBD2 (5 bases). V was clipped by 4 bases and J by 0 bases, with 13 bases between them. The CDR3 spans 16 residues. The germline CDR1 and CDR2 sequences are MNHNY and SVGAGI (reference sequence).

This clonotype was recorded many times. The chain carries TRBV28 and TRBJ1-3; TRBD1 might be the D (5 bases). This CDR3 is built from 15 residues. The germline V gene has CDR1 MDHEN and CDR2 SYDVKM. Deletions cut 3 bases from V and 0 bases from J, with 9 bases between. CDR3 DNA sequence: TGTGCCAGCAGTTTGGGGGGTGGCTCTGGAAACACCATATATTTT. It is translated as CASSLGGGSGNTIYF.

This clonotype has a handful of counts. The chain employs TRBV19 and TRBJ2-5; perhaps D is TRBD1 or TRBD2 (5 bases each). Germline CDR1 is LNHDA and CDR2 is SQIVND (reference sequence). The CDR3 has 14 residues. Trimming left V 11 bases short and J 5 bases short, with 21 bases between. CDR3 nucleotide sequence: TGTGCCGCCCGGGACCCCAGTCACTCGGAGACCCAGTACTTC. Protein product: CAARDPSHSETQYF.

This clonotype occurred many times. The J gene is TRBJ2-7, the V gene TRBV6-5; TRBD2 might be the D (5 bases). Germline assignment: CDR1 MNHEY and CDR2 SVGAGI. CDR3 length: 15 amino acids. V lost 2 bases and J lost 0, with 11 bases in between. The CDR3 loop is CASSYARGSSYEQYF. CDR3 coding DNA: TGTGCCAGCAGTTACGCCCGGGGTAGCTCCTACGAGCAGTACTTC.

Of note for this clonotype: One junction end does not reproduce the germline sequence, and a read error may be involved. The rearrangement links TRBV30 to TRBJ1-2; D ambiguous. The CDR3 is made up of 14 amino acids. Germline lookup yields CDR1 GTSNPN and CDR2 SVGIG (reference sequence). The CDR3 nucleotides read TGTGCCTGGACTTTAGCCGGGCCCGAGGTTCGCTACTCCTTC. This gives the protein CAWTLAGPEVRYSF.

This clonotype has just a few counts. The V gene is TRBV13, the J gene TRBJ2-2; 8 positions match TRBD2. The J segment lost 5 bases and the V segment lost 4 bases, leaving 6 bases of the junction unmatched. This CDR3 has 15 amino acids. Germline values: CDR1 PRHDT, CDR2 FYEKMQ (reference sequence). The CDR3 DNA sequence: TGTGCCAGCAGCTCCGGGACTAGGCGTACCGGGGAGCTGTTTTTT. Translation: CASSSGTRRTGELFF. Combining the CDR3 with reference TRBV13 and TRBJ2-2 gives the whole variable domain AAGVIQSPRHLIKEKRETATLKCYPIPRHDTVYWYQQGPGQDPQFLISFYEKMQSDKGSIPDRFSAQQFSDYHSELNMSSLELGDSALYFCASSSGTRRTGELFFGEGSRLTVL.

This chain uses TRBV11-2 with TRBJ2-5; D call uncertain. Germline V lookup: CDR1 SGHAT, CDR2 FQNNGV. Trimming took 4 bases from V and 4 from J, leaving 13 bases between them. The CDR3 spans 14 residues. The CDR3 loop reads CASSSRLQGETQYF. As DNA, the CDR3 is TGTGCCAGCAGCTCCCGTTTACAAGGAGAGACCCAGTACTTC.

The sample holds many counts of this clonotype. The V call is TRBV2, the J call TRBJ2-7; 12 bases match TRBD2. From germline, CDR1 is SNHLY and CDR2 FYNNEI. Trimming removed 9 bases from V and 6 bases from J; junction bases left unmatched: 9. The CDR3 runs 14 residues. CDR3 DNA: TGTGCCAGACGCAGACTAGCGGGAGTGAGCGAGCAGTACTTC. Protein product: CARRRLAGVSEQYF.

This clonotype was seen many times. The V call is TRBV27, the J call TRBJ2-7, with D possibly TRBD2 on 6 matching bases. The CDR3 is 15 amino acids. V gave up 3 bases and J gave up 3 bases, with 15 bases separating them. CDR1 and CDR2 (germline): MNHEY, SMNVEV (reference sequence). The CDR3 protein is CASSLVAAPGYEQYF. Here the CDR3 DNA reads TGTGCCAGCAGTTTGGTAGCGGCTCCGGGCTACGAGCAGTACTTC.

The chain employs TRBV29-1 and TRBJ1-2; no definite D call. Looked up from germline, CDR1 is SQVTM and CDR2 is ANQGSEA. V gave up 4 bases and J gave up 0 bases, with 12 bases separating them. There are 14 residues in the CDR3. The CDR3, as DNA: TGCAGCGTTGGTTTAGGAGGGCCTAACTATGGCTACACCTTC. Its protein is CSVGLGGPNYGYTF.

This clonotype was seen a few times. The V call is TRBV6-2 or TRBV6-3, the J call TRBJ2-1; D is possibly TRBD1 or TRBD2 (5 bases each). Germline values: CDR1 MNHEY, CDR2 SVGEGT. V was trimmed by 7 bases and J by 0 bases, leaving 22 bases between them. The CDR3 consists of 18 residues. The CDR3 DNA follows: TGTGCCAGCACTCCGGGACCATCCTTTAGTAGCTCCTACAATGAGCAGTTCTTC. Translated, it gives CASTPGPSFSSSYNEQFF.

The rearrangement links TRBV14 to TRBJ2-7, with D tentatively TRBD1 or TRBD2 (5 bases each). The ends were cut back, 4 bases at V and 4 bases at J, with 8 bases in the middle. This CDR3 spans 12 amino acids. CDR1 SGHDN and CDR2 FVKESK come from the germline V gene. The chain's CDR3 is CASSLGVYEQYF. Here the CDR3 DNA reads TGTGCCAGCAGCCTGGGGGTGTACGAGCAGTACTTC.

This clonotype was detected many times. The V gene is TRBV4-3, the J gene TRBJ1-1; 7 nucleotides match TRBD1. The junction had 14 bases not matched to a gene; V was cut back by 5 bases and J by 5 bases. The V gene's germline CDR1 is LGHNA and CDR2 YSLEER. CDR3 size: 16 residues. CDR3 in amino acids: CASSAGDSRGKTEAFF. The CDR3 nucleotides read TGCGCCAGCAGCGCTGGGGACAGTAGGGGAAAAACTGAAGCTTTCTTT.

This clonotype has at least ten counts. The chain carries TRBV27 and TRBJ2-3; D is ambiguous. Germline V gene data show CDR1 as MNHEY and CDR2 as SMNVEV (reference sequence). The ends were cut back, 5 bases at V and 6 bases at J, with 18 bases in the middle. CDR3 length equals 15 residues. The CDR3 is CASSDRAAALDTQYF. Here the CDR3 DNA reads TGTGCCAGCAGTGACCGGGCGGCGGCATTGGATACGCAGTATTTT.

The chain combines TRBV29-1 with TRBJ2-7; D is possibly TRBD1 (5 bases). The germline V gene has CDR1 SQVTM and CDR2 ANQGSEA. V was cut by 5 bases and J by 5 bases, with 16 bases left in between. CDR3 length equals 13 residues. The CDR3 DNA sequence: TGCAGCGTTCGCCGACAGAGTTTGGACGAGCAGTACTTC. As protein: CSVRRQSLDEQYF.

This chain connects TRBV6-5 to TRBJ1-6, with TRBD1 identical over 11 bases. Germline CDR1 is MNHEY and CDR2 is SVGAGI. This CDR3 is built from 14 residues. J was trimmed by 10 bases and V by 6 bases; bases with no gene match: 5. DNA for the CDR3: TGTGCCAGCAGCATCCGGGACAGGGGGTCACCCCTCCACTTT. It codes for CASSIRDRGSPLHF.

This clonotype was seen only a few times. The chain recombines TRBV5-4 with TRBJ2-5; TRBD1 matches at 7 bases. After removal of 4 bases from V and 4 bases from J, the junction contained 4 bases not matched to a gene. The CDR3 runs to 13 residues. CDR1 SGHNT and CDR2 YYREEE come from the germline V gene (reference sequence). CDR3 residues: CASSVKGAETQYF. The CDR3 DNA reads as TGTGCCAGCAGCGTTAAGGGGGCAGAGACCCAGTACTTC.

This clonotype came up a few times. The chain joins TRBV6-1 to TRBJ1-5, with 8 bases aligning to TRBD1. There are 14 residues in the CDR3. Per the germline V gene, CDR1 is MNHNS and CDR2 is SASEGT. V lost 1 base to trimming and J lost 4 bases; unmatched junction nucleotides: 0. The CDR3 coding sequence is TGTGCCAGCAGTGAAGGGGACAGGAATCAGCCCCAGCATTTT. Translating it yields CASSEGDRNQPQHF.